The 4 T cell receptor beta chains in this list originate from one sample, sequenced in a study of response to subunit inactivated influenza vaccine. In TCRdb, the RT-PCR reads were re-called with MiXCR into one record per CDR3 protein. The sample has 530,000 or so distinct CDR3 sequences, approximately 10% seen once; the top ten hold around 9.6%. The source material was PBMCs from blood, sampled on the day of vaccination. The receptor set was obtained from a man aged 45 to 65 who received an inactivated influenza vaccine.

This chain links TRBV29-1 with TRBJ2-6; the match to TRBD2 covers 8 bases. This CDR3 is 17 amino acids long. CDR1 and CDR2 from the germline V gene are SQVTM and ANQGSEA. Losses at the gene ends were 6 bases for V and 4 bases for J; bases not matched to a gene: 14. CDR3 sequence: CSVARGGLVSGANVLTF. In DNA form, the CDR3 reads TGCAGCGTCGCCCGGGGGGGGCTAGTGTCCGGGGCCAACGTCCTGACTTTC.

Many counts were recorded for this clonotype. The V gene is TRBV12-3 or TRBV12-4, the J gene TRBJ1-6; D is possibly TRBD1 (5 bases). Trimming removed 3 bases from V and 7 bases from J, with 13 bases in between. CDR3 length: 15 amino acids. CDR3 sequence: CASSLGQGLNSPLHF. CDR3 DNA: TGTGCCAGCAGTTTGGGTCAGGGATTGAATTCACCCCTCCACTTT.

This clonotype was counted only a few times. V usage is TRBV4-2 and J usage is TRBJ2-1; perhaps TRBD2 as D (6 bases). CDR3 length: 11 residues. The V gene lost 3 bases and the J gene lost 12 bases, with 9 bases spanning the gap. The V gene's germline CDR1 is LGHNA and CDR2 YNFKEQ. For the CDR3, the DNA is TGTGCCAGCAGCCACGACGGGAGGCAGTTCTTC. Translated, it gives CASSHDGRQFF.

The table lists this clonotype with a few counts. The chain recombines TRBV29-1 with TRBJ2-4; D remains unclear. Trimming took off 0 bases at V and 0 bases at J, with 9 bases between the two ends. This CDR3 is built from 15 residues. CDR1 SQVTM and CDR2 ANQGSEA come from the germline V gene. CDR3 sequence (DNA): TGCAGCGTTGAAGATCTTACAGAAGCCAAAAACATTCAGTACTTC. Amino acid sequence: CSVEDLTEAKNIQYF. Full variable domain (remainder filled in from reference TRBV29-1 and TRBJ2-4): SAVISQKPSRDICQRGTSLTIQCQVDSQVTMMFWYRQQPGQSLTLIATANQGSEATYESGFVIDKFPISRPNLTFSTLTVSNMSPEDSSIYLCSVEDLTEAKNIQYFGAGTRLSVL.